Listed below are T cell receptor beta chains from one sample, sequenced in a study of blood T cells in healthy people across ages. One entry per CDR3 protein results from TCRdb running MiXCR on the 5' RACE reads. Seen here are more than 1,400,000 distinct CDR3 sequences, roughly 40% observed once, and the top ten hold approximately 7.9%. Sequencing was carried out using blood. These receptors all stem from a woman in her late teens or twenties in good health. CDR3s include the opening cysteine and the closing phenylalanine or tryptophan. A D gene is named only where the DNA matches it firmly. Where a row states a size, it is once, few, many or the class of an expanded clone; other rows omit it.

NA	NA	TRBV19	TRBJ2-1	CASSAGLHRYNEQFF	TGTGCCAGTAGTGCTGGACTCCACCGATACAATGAGCAGTTCTTC
TRBD1	NA	TRBV5-1	TRBJ2-1	CASSSNGAGGIDEQFF	TGCGCCAGCAGCTCGAATGGGGCAGGGGGCATCGATGAGCAGTTCTTC
TRBD1	NA	TRBV7-9	TRBJ2-3	CASSPGTAFSTDTQYF	TGTGCCAGCAGCCCCGGGACAGCCTTTAGCACAGATACGCAGTATTTT
NA	few	TRBV3-1	TRBJ1-5	CASRHVPTNVSNQPQHF	TGTGCCAGCAGACACGTACCCACCAACGTGAGCAATCAGCCCCAGCATTTT
TRBD1	NA	TRBV7-9	TRBJ2-7	CASSLRTGGSGEQYF	TGTGCCAGCAGCCTCCGGACAGGGGGTTCAGGCGAGCAGTACTTC
TRBD1	NA	TRBV18	TRBJ2-3	CASSLHRGRTDTQYF	TGTGCCAGCTCACTTCACAGGGGGCGCACAGATACGCAGTATTTT
NA	NA	TRBV7-9	TRBJ1-5	CASSTDLEGNQPQHF	TGTGCCAGCAGCACAGACCTAGAGGGCAATCAGCCCCAGCATTTT
NA	few	TRBV4-2	TRBJ1-2	CASSQEGPEDGYTF	TGTGCCAGCAGCCAAGAAGGCCCCGAGGATGGCTACACCTTC
TRBD2	few	TRBV28	TRBJ2-5	CASRKSGGNQETQYF	TGTGCCAGCAGGAAAAGCGGGGGGAATCAAGAGACCCAGTACTTC
NA	NA	TRBV2	TRBJ2-7	CASTPRVGEQYF	TGTGCCAGCACTCCAAGGGTTGGCGAGCAGTACTTC
NA	NA	TRBV6-5	TRBJ2-1	CASSLRQFSYNEQFF	TGTGCCAGCAGCCTACGCCAGTTCTCCTACAATGAGCAGTTCTTC
TRBD2	NA	TRBV20-1	TRBJ2-1	CSARGLAGGIHEQFF	TGCAGTGCTAGGGGACTAGCGGGAGGGATTCATGAGCAGTTCTTC
NA	few	TRBV29-1	TRBJ1-2	CSVEASGPLGYGYTF	TGCAGCGTTGAAGCCTCTGGGCCGCTCGGCTATGGCTACACCTTC
TRBD1	NA	TRBV7-3	TRBJ2-1	CASSLPRDRAPHNEQFF	TGTGCCAGCAGCCTACCGAGGGACAGGGCCCCCCACAATGAGCAGTTCTTC
TRBD2	NA	TRBV4-2	TRBJ2-1	CASSQALAGHNEQFF	TGTGCCAGCAGCCAAGCACTAGCGGGCCACAATGAGCAGTTCTTC
TRBD2	few	TRBV3-1	TRBJ2-3	CASSQGSGRADTQYF	TGTGCCAGCAGCCAAGGCAGCGGGAGGGCAGATACGCAGTATTTT